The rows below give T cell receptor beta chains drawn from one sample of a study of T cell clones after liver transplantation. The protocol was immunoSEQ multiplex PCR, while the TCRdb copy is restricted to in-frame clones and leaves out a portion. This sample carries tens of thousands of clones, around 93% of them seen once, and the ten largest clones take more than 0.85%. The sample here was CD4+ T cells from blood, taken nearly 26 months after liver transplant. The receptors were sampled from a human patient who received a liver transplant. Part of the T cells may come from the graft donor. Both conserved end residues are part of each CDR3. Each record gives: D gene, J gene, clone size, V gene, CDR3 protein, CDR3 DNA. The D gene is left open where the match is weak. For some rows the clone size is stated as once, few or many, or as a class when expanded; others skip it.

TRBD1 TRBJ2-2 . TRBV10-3 CAISEAPGGITGELFF TGTGCCATCAGTGAGGCCCCAGGGGGAATCACCGGGGAGCTGTTTTTT
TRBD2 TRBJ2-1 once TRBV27 CASSQSSSGRFSEQFF TGTGCCAGCAGTCAGAGCTCTAGCGGGAGGTTTAGTGAGCAGTTCTTC
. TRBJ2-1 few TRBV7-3 CASSQVGASRNEQFF TGTGCCAGCAGCCAAGTGGGGGCTAGCCGAAATGAGCAGTTCTTC
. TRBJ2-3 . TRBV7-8 CASSLVSSRTDTQYF TGTGCCAGCAGCTTAGTTTCTAGCCGAACAGATACGCAGTATTTT
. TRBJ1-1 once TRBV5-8 CASSLTVMNTEAFF TGTGCCAGCAGCTTGACGGTTATGAACACTGAAGCTTTCTTT
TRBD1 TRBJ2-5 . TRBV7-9 CASSLGGAYQETQYF TGTGCCAGCAGCCTAGGGGGCGCCTATCAAGAGACCCAGTACTTC
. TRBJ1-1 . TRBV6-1 CASREGSLTGVGEAFF TGTGCCAGCAGGGAAGGGAGTTTAACCGGAGTGGGGGAAGCTTTCTTT
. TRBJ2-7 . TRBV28 CASSSLEGIEHEQYF TGTGCCAGCAGTTCCCTTGAGGGAATCGAACACGAGCAGTACTTC
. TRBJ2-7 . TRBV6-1 CASRKDSYEQYF TGTGCCAGCAGAAAAGACTCCTACGAGCAGTACTTC
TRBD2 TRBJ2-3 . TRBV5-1 CASNPGLATDTQYF TGCGCCAGCAACCCGGGACTAGCAACAGATACGCAGTATTTT
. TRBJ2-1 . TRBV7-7 CASSPQGGSYNEQFF TGTGCTAGCAGCCCCCAGGGGGGGTCCTACAATGAGCAGTTCTTC
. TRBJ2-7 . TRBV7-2 CASSPGGGSRYEQYF TGTGCCAGCAGTCCAGGAGGCGGGTCACGCTACGAGCAGTACTTC
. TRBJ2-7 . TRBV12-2 CASRPVGEQYF TGTGCAAGTCGCCCGGTAGGGGAGCAGTACTTC
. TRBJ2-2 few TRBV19 CASSGRGTGELFF TGTGCCAGTAGTGGGAGAGGAACCGGGGAGCTGTTTTTT
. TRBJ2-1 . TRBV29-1 CSVEGRKRAYNEQFF TGCAGCGTTGAGGGCCGAAAAAGAGCCTACAATGAGCAGTTCTTC
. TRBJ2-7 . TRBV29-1 CSVRVSGPYEQYF TGCAGCGTTCGGGTTAGCGGACCCTACGAGCAGTACTTC
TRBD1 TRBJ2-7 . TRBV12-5 CASGLVSGTGSVFSRYEQYF TGTGCTAGTGGTTTGGTATCCGGGACAGGGAGTGTTTTTTCTCGCTACGAGCAGTACTTC
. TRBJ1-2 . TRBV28 CASSFRELYGYTF TGTGCCAGCAGTTTTAGGGAACTCTATGGCTACACCTTC
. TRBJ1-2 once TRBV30 CAWWGYGYTF TGTGCCTGGTGGGGGTATGGCTACACCTTC
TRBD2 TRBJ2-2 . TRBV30 CAWERGLAETGELFF TGTGCCTGGGAACGGGGACTAGCGGAAACCGGGGAGCTGTTTTTT
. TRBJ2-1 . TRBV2 CASSVGIFYNEQFF TGTGCCAGCAGTGTGGGTATTTTCTACAATGAGCAGTTCTTC
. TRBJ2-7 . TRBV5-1 CASSLGTGEQYF TGCGCCAGCAGCTTGGGTACAGGGGAGCAGTACTTC
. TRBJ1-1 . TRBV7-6 CASRGTAGDTEAFF TGTGCCAGCAGAGGGACGGCGGGGGACACTGAAGCTTTCTTT
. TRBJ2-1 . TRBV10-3 CAISLGRGSYNEQFF TGTGCCATCAGTTTGGGGCGGGGCTCCTACAATGAGCAGTTCTTC
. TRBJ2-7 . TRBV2 CASSVTLGEQYF TGTGCCAGCAGTGTAACTTTGGGCGAGCAGTACTTC
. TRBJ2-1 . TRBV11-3 CASSLRTAYNEQFF TGTGCCAGCAGCCTTCGGACAGCCTACAATGAGCAGTTCTTC
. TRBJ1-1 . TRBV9 CASSVGIMGGPMNTEAFF TGTGCCAGCAGCGTAGGAATAATGGGGGGACCTATGAACACTGAAGCTTTCTTT
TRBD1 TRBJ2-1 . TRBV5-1 CASSFNPPGQGSYNEQFF TGCGCCAGCAGCTTCAACCCCCCTGGACAGGGTTCCTACAATGAGCAGTTCTTC
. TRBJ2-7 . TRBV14 CASSQDSVGGQYF TGTGCCAGCAGCCAAGACTCAGTCGGGGGGCAGTACTTC
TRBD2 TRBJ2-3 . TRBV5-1 CASKRIAGAADTQYF TGCGCCAGCAAGCGGATAGCGGGAGCTGCAGATACGCAGTATTTT
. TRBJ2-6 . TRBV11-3 CASSLEGLGQAAGANVLTF TGTGCCAGCAGCTTAGAAGGGTTAGGTCAGGCCGCTGGGGCCAACGTCCTGACTTTC
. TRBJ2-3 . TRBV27 CASSSQGEGEADTQYF TGTGCCAGCAGTTCTCAAGGCGAGGGAGAGGCAGATACGCAGTATTTT
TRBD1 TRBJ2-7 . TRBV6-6 CASSPGQGAGQYF TGTGCCAGCAGTCCCGGACAGGGGGCGGGGCAGTACTTC
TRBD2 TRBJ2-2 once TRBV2 CASSAERGGNTGELFF TGTGCCAGCAGCGCGGAGCGGGGGGGGAACACCGGGGAGCTGTTTTTT
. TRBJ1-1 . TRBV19 CASSRQLNTEAFF TGTGCCAGTAGTCGACAGTTGAACACTGAAGCTTTCTTT
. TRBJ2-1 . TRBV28 CASRLGGTDYNEQFF TGTGCCAGCAGACTTGGTGGGACGGACTACAATGAGCAGTTCTTC
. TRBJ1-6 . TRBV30 CAWRGGGNSPLHF TGTGCCTGGAGGGGGGGCGGTAATTCACCCCTCCACTTT
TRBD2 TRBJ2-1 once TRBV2 CASSNGLAHNEQFF TGTGCCAGCAGTAACGGACTAGCCCACAATGAGCAGTTCTTC
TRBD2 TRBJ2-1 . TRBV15 CATSPREFNEQFF TGTGCCACCAGTCCGCGGGAGTTCAATGAGCAGTTCTTC
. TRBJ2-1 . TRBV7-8 CASSLRRAGEQFF TGTGCCAGCAGCTTACGCAGGGCGGGTGAGCAGTTCTTC
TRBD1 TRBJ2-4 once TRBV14 CASSLGTGGNIQYF TGTGCCAGCAGCCTCGGGACAGGGGGCAACATTCAGTACTTC
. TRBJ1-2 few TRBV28 CASSLLDRNYGYTF TGTGCCAGCAGTTTATTGGACAGAAACTATGGCTACACCTTC
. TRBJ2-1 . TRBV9 CASSVAGLATGEQFF TGTGCCAGCAGCGTAGCAGGGCTAGCGACGGGTGAGCAGTTCTTC
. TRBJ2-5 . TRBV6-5 CASSNVVQETQYF TGTGCCAGCAGTAATGTGGTTCAAGAGACCCAGTACTTC
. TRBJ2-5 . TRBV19 CASRLTGAQETQYF TGTGCCAGTCGCCTTACCGGGGCTCAAGAGACCCAGTACTTC